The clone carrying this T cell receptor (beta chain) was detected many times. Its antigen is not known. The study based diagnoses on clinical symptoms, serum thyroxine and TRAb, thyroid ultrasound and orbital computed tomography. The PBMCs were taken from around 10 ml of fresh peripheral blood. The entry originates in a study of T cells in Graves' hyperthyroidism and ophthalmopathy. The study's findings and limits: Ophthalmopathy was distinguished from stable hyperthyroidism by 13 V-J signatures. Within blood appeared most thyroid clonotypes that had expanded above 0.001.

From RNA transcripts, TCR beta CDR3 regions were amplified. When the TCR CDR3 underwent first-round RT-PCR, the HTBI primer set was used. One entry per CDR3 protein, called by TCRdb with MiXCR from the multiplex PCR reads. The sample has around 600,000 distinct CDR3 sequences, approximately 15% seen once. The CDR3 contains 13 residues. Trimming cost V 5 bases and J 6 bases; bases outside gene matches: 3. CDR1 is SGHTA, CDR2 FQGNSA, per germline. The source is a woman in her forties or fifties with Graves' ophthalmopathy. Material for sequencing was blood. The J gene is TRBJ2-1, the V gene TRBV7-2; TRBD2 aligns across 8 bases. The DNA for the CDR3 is TGTGCCAGCAGCACAGGACTAGCCAATGAGCAGTTCTTC. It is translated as CASSTGLANEQFF.